The next 7 T cell receptor beta chains were all read from a single sample in a study of blood T cell repertoires in COVID-19 (dated by TCRdb to between 2020 and 2021). Library preparation was by the immunoSEQ multiplex PCR assay. Here the immuneACCESS table is served through TCRdb, limited to in-frame sequences with V and J called. Missing clones are a known gap in these copies; in checked studies unresolved V genes cover under half, and the rest lacks a known reason. Recorded for this sample are about 200,000 clones; 70% to 90% of them occurred a single time. The top ten constitute 1.2% of the sample. Sequences were obtained from PBMCs or T cells enriched from blood (not recorded which). Receptors were obtained from a man aged 25 to 40 who had recovered from COVID-19.

The chain recombines TRBV7-6 with TRBJ2-5; 9 bases line up with TRBD1. V was clipped by 5 bases and J by 1 base; unmatched bases: 5. There are 15 residues in the CDR3. The germline V gene has CDR1 SGHVS and CDR2 FNYEAQ. CDR3 bases: TGTGCCAGCAGCGTGGACAGGGGCGTCCAAGAGACCCAGTACTTC. Translated: CASSVDRGVQETQYF.

The chain is built from TRBV5-4 and TRBJ2-2; a weak D match, TRBD2 (6 bases). The V gene's germline CDR1 is SGHNT and CDR2 YYREEE (reference sequence). This CDR3 comprises 15 residues. Trimming removed 0 bases at V and 6 bases at J, with 12 bases between. The CDR3 region has the DNA TGTGCCAGCAGCTTGGCATCGGGAGTAGCCGGGGAGCTGTTTTTT. Translated, it gives CASSLASGVAGELFF.

The chain couples TRBV6-5 to TRBJ1-3; 9 positions match TRBD1. There are 13 residues in the CDR3. The trim removed 5 bases at V and 7 bases at J, leaving 3 bases unmatched. From germline, CDR1 is MNHEY and CDR2 SVGAGI. The CDR3 DNA reads TGTGCCAGCAGTCGAGGACAGGGGAACACCATATATTTT. This encodes CASSRGQGNTIYF.

The rearrangement uses TRBV9 and TRBJ2-3, with TRBD2 matching 15 bases. The CDR3 runs 15 residues. The germline V gene has CDR1 SGDLS and CDR2 YYNGEE. V shed 3 bases and J 7 bases; nucleotides not matched to a gene: 3. CDR3 in DNA: TGTGCCAGCAGCGGGACTAGCGGGGGGGCGAATACGCAGTATTTT. As protein: CASSGTSGGANTQYF.

This clone was detected only a few times. The genes are TRBV9 and TRBJ2-5; 11 nucleotides line up with TRBD2. Trimming took 3 bases from V and 4 from J; bases not matched to a gene: 11. This CDR3 is 17 amino acids long. Germline CDR1 SGDLS, CDR2 YYNGEE. The CDR3 spells CASSATVLAGGGETQYF. The CDR3 DNA reads TGTGCCAGCAGCGCGACCGTCCTAGCGGGGGGAGGAGAGACCCAGTACTTC.

The genes are TRBV6-5 and TRBJ2-7; D might be TRBD1 (6 bases). Trimming pared 4 bases from V and 2 bases from J, leaving 15 bases between. The CDR3 spans 15 residues. Per the germline V gene, CDR1 is MNHEY and CDR2 is SVGAGI. The CDR3 coding sequence is TGTGCCAGCAGTTCGACCGGGACACCGCCCTACGAGCAGTACTTC. This encodes CASSSTGTPPYEQYF.

CDR3 protein: CASSPAGVTARSGNTIYF. The CDR3 coding sequence is TGTGCCAGCTCACCAGCAGGGGTCACCGCCCGATCTGGAAACACCATATATTTT. The rearrangement links TRBV18 to TRBJ1-3, with D possibly matching TRBD1 (6 bases). The CDR3 runs 18 residues. Germline CDR1 reads KGHSH; CDR2 reads LQKENI. Trimming took 2 bases from V and 1 from J, leaving 18 bases between them.